This T cell receptor (beta chain) appears in the sequencing data of a study of T cells in Graves' hyperthyroidism and ophthalmopathy. Turning to the study itself: Sampling of peripheral blood happened at initial diagnosis, prior to any treatment.

Recently diagnosed hyperthyroidism of less than 2 months' duration affected patients aged 18 to 65. When hyperthyroidism was first diagnosed, the blood sample was taken, preceding any ophthalmopathy symptoms. This clonotype was seen more than once but under ten times. TCR beta CDR3 regions were amplified from RNA transcripts. The HTBI primer set served for first-round RT-PCR of the TCR CDR3. Via MiXCR, TCRdb re-called the multiplex PCR reads, giving one row per CDR3 protein. Among about 350,000 distinct CDR3 sequences listed, roughly 17% were seen once. The CDR3 sequence is 15 residues long. V lost 4 bases, J lost 2 bases, and 4 bases stayed unmatched. Germline V gene data show CDR1 as SGHRS and CDR2 as YFSETQ.

The TCR sequence derives from a young woman with Graves' hyperthyroidism that later progressed to Graves' ophthalmopathy. This chain uses TRBV5-1 with TRBJ2-2; 8 bases are a match to TRBD1. The sample taken for sequencing was blood. CDR3 DNA: TGCGCCAGCAGCGCGGACAGGGACAACACCGGGGAGCTGTTTTTT. Protein sequence: CASSADRDNTGELFF.